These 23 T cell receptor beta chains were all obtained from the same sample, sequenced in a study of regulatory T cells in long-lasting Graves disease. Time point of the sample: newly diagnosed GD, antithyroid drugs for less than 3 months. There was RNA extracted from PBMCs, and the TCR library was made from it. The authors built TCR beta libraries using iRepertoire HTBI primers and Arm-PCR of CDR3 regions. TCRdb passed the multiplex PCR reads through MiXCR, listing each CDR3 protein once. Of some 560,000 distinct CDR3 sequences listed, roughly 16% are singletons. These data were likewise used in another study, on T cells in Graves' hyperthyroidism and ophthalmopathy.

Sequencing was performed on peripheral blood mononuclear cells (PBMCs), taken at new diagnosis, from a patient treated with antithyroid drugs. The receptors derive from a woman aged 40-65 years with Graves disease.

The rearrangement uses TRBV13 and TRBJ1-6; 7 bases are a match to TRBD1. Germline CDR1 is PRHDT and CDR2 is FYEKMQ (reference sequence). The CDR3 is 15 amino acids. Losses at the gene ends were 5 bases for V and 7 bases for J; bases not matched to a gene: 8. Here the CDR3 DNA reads TGTGCCAGCAGCAGTACCGACAGGGACAATTCACCCCTCCACTTT. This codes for CASSSTDRDNSPLHF.

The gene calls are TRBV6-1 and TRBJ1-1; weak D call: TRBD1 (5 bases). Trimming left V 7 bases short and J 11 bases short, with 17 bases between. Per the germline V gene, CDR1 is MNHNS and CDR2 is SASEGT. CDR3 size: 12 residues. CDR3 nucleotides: TGTGCCAGCATCCAGGCGGGGGGTGACGCTTTCTTT. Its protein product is CASIQAGGDAFF.

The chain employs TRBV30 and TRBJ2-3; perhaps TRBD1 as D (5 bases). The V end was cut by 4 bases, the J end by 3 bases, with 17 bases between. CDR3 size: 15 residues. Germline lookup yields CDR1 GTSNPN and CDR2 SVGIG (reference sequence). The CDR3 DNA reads TGTGCCTGGAATAGGGAAGGGGCCTTGACAGATACGCAGTATTTT. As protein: CAWNREGALTDTQYF.

The CDR3 nucleotides are TGTGCCAGCAGCCAAGGTGGGGCGGGGGCTTTCTTT. Protein product: CASSQGGAGAFF. The chain joins TRBV3-1 to TRBJ1-1, with D possibly TRBD1 on 5 matching bases. Germline CDR1 LGHDT, CDR2 YNNKEL (reference sequence). This CDR3 has 12 residues. Trimming took off 1 base at V and 11 bases at J, with 11 bases between the two ends. The complete variable domain, with remaining parts taken from reference TRBV3-1 and TRBJ1-1, reads DTAVSQTPKYLVTQMGNDKSIKCEQNLGHDTMYWYKQDSKKFLKIMFSYNNKELIINETVPNRFSPKSPDKAHLNLHINSLELGDSAVYFCASSQGGAGAFFGQGTRLTVV.

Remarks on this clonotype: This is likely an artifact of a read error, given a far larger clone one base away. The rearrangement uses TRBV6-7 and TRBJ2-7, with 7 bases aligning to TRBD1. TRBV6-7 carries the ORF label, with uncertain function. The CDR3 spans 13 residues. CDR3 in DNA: TGTGCCAGCAGTCCCCGGGACAGCTACGAGCAGTGCTTC. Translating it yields CASSPRDSYEQCF.

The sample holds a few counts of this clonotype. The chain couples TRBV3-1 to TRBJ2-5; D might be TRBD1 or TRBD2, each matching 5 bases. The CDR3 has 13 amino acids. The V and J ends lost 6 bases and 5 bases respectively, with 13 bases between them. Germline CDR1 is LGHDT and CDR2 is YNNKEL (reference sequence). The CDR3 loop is CASSPGTYETQYF. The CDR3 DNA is TGTGCCAGCAGTCCGGGGACCTATGAGACCCAGTACTTC.

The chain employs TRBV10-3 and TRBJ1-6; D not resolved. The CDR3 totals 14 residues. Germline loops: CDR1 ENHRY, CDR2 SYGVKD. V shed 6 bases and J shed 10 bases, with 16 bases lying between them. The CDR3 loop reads CAIRDPGEGSPLHF. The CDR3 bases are TGTGCCATCAGGGACCCGGGTGAGGGCTCACCCCTCCACTTT.

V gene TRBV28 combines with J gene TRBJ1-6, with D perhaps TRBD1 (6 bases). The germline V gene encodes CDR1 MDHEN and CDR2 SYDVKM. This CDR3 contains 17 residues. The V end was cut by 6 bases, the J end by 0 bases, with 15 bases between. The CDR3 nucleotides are TGTGCCAGCAGCGGAGGAGGGGGAAACTCCTATAATTCACCCCTCCACTTT. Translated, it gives CASSGGGGNSYNSPLHF.

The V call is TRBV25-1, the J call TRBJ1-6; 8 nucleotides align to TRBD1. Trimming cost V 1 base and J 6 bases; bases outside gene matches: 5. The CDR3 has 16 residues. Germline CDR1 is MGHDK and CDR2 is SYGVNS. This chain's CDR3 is CASSEWTGLTNSPLHF. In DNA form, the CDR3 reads TGTGCCAGCAGTGAATGGACAGGGCTCACTAATTCACCCCTCCACTTT.

The CDR3: CAWSRTMIYGYTF. CDR3 sequence (DNA): TGTGCCTGGAGTCGGACAATGATCTATGGCTACACCTTC. The gene calls are TRBV30 and TRBJ1-2; D may be TRBD1 (5 bases). CDR1 is GTSNPN and CDR2 is SVGIG in the germline V gene (reference sequence). Trimming removed 2 bases from V and 4 bases from J, with 11 bases in between. The CDR3 consists of 13 residues.

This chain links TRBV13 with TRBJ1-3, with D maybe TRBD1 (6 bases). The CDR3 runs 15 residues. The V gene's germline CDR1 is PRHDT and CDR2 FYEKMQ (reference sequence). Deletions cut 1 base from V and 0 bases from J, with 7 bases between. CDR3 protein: CASSLEGVSGNTIYF. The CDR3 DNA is TGTGCCAGCAGCTTAGAGGGGGTCTCTGGAAACACCATATATTTT.

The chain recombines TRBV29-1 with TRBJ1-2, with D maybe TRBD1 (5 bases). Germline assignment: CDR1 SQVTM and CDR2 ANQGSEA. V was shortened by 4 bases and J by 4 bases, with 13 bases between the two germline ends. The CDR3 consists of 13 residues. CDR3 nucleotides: TGCAGCGTTGCTGGGGGGGACTTCTATGGCTACACCTTC. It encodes CSVAGGDFYGYTF. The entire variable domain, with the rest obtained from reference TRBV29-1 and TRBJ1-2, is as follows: SAVISQKPSRDICQRGTSLTIQCQVDSQVTMMFWYRQQPGQSLTLIATANQGSEATYESGFVIDKFPISRPNLTFSTLTVSNMSPEDSSIYLCSVAGGDFYGYTFGSGTRLTVV.

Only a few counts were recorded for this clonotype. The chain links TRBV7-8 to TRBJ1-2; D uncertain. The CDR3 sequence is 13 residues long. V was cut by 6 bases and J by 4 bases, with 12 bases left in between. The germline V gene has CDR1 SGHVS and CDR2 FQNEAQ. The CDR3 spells CASSREKSYGYTF. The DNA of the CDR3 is TGTGCCAGCAGTCGTGAAAAAAGCTATGGCTACACCTTC.

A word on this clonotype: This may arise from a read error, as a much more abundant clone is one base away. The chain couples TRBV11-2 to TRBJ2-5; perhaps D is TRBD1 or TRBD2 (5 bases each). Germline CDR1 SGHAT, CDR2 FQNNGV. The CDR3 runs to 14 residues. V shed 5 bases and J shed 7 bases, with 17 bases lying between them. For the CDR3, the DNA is TGTGCCAGCAGCAACCGGGACGGCTCCGGGACCCAGTACTTC. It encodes CASSNRDGSGTQYF. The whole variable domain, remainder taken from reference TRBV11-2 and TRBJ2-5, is EAGVAQSPRYKIIEKRQSVAFWCNPISGHATLYWYQQILGQGPKLLIQFQNNGVVDDSQLPKDRFSAERLKGVDSTLKIQPAKLEDSAVYLCASSNRDGSGTQYFGPGTRLLVL.

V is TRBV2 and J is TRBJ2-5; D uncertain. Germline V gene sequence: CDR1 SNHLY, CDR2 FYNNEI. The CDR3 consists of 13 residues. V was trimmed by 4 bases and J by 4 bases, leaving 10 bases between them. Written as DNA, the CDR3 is TGTGCCAGCAGTGTTCTAGGTATAGAGACCCAGTACTTC. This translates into CASSVLGIETQYF.

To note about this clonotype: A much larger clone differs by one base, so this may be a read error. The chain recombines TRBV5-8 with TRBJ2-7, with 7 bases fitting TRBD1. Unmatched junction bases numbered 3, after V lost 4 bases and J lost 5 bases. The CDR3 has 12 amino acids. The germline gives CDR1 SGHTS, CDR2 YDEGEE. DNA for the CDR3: TGTGCCAGCAGCCAAACAGGGGACGAGCAGTACTTC. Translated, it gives CASSQTGDEQYF.

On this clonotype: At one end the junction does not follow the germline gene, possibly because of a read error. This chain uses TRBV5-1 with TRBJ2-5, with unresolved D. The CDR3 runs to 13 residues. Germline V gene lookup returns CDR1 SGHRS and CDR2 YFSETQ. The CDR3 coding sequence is TGCGCCAGCAGGGGGAATAACCAAAAGACCCAGTACTTC. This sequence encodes CASRGNNQKTQYF.

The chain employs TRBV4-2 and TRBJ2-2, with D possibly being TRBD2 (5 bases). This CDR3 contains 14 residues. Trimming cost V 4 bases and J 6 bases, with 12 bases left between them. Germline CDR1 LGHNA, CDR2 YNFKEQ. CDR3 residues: CASSLRGGPGELFF. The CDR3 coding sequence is TGTGCCAGCAGCCTACGTGGCGGGCCCGGGGAGCTGTTTTTT.

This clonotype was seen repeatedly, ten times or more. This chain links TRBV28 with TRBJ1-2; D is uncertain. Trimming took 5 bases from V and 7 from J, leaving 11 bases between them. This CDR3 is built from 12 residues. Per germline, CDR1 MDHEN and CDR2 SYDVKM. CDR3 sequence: CASSLKRTGYTF. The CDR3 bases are TGTGCCAGCAGTCTCAAAAGAACTGGCTACACCTTC.

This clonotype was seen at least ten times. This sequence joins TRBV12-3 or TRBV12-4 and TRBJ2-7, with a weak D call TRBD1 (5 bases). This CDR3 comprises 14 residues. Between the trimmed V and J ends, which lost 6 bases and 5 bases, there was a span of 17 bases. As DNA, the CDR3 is TGTGCCAGCAGCCCTAGGGGTTTACTTGACGAGCAGTACTTC. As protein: CASSPRGLLDEQYF.

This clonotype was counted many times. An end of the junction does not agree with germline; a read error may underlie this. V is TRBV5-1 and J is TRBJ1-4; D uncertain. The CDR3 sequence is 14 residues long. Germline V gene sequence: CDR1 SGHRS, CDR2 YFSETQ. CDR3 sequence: CASSFFGSNEKLFF. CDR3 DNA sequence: TGTGCCAGCAGCTTTTTCGGATCTAATGAAAAACTGTTTTTT.

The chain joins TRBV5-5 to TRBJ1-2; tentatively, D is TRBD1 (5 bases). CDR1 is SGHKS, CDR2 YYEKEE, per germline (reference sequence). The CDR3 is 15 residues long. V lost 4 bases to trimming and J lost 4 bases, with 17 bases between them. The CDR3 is CASSQAGRQLYGYTF. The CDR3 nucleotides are TGTGCCAGCAGCCAGGCGGGACGGCAACTCTATGGCTACACCTTC. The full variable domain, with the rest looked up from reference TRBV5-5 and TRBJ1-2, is DAGVTQSPTHLIKTRGQQVTLRCSPISGHKSVSWYQQVLGQGPQFIFQYYEKEERGRGNFPDRFSARQFPNYSSELNVNALLLGDSALYLCASSQAGRQLYGYTFGSGTRLTVV.

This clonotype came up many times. CDR3: CASSEAATDTQYF. As DNA, the CDR3 is TGTGCCAGCAGTGAGGCCGCCACAGATACGCAGTATTTT. The chain carries TRBV2 and TRBJ2-3; no definite D call. The CDR3 covers 13 residues. V lost 3 bases to trimming and J lost 2 bases, with 6 bases between them. Germline CDR1 SNHLY, CDR2 FYNNEI.